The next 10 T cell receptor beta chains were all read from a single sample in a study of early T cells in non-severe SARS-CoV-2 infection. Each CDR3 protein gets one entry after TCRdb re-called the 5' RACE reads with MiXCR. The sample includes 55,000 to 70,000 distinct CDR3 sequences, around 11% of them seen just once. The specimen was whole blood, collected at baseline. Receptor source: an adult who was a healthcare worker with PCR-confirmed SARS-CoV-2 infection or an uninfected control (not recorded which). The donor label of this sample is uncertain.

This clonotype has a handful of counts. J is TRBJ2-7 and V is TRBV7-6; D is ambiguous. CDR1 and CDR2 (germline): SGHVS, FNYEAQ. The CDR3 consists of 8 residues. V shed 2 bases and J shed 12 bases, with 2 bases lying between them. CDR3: CASSLPYV. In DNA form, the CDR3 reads TGTGCCAGCAGCTTACCGTACGTC.

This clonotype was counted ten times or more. CDR3 sequence: CASSPLAGGRDIQYF. The CDR3 coding sequence is TGTGCCAGCAGTCCACTAGCGGGGGGGAGAGACATTCAGTACTTC. The chain recombines TRBV27 with TRBJ2-4; TRBD2 matches 13 bases. The V segment lost 5 bases and the J segment 8 bases; nucleotides outside the gene matches: 6. Germline assignment: CDR1 MNHEY and CDR2 SMNVEV (reference sequence). The CDR3 extends over 15 amino acids.

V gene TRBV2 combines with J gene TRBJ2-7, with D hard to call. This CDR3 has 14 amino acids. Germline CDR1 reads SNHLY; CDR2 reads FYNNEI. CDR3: CASTENLPPYEQYV. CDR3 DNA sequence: TGTGCCAGCACTGAAAATCTTCCCCCCTACGAGCAGTACGTC.

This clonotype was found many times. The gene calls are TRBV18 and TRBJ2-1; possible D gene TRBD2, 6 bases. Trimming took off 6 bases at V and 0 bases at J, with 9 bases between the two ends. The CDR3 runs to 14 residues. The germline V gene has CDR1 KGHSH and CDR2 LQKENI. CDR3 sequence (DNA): TGTGCCAGCTCCCCTAGCGTCTCCTACAATGAGCAGTTCTTC. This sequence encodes CASSPSVSYNEQFF. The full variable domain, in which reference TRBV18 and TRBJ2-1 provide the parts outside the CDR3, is NAGVMQNPRHLVRRRGQEARLRCSPMKGHSHVYWYRQLPEEGLKFMVYLQKENIIDESGMPKERFSAEFPKEGPSILRIQQVVRGDSAAYFCASSPSVSYNEQFFGPGTRLTVL.

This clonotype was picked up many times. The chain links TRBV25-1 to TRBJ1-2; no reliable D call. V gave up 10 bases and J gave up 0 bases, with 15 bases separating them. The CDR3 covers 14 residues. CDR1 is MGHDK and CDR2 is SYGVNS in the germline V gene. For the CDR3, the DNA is TGTGCCACCAATTCACCCCCTCCTAACTATGGCTACACCTTC. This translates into CATNSPPPNYGYTF.

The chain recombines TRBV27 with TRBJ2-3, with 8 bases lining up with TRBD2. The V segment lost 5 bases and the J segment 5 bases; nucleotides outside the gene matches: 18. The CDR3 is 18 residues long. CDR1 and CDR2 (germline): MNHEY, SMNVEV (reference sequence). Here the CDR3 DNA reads TGTGCCAGCAGTCCCCAACCCCTAAGCGGGGGACCCCGAGATACGCAGTATTTT. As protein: CASSPQPLSGGPRDTQYF.

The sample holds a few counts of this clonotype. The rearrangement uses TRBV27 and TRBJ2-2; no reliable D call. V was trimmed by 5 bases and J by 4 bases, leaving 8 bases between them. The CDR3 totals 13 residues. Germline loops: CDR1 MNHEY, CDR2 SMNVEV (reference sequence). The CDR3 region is CASSQALTGELFF. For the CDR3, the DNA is TGTGCCAGCAGTCAGGCTCTCACCGGGGAGCTGTTTTTT.

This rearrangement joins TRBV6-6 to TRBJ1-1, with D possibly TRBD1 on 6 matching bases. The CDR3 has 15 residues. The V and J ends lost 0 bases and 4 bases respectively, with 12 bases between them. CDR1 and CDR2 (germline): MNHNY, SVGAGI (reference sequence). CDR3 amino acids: CASSYSIKGGTEAFF. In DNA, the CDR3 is TGTGCCAGCAGTTACTCGATTAAAGGGGGCACTGAAGCTTTCTTT.

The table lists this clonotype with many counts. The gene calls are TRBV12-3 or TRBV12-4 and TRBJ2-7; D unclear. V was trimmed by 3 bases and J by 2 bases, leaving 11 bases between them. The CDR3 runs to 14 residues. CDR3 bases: TGTGCCAGCAGTTTTGGGTTGGGAACCTACGAGCAGTACGTC. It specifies CASSFGLGTYEQYV.

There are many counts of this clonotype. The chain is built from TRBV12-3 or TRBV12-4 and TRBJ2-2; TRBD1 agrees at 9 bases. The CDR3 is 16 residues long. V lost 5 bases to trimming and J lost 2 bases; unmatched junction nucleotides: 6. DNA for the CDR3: TGTGCCAGCAGTCCCCCGGGACAGGGCAACACCGGGGAGCTGTTTTTT. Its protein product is CASSPPGQGNTGELFF.